The rows below give T cell receptor beta chains drawn from one sample of a study of T cell responses to AZD1222 COVID-19 vaccine. This table comes from immunoSEQ multiplex PCR, and its TCRdb copy is limited to in-frame clones, with some not included. The sample shows about 150,000 clones, approximately 90% of them seen only once. Sequences were derived from peripheral blood, sampled 28 days after the second AZD1222 dose. The receptors shown here come from an adult who received the AZD1222 COVID-19 vaccine. The CDR3 runs from the conserved cysteine through the conserved F or W. The D gene is left open where the match is weak. Clone size appears in some rows only: once, few, many, or a class for an expanded clone.

D gene	V gene	J gene	clone size	CDR3 DNA	CDR3 protein
.	TRBV12-3/TRBV12-4	TRBJ1-1	.	TGTGCCAGCATACGGAGGGGTGAAGCTTTCTTT	CASIRRGEAFF
TRBD2	TRBV30	TRBJ2-7	once	TGTGCCTGGAGTCCCGGGGGGAGGAGCTCCTACGAGCAGTACTTC	CAWSPGGRSSYEQYF
TRBD2	TRBV27	TRBJ2-1	.	TGTGCCAGCAGTTTAGTAGCGGGAGTCTCAGGGCAGTTCTTC	CASSLVAGVSGQFF
.	TRBV6-5	TRBJ1-6	.	TGTGCCAGCATCCTGACAGGCTATAATTCACCCCTCCACTTT	CASILTGYNSPLHF
TRBD1	TRBV14	TRBJ1-2	.	TGTGCCAGCAGCCGGGACAGAGCTGGCTACACCTTC	CASSRDRAGYTF
TRBD1	TRBV29-1	TRBJ1-1	.	TGCAGCGTTGGTCAGGGGGCAGGGGCTTTCTTT	CSVGQGAGAFF
.	TRBV2	TRBJ2-7	.	TGTGCCAGCAGTGGGGGCAGGGACTACGAGCAGTACTTC	CASSGGRDYEQYF
TRBD2	TRBV5-1	TRBJ2-1	few	TGCGCCAGCAGCGACCTAGCGGGAGCGGATGAGCAGTTCTTC	CASSDLAGADEQFF
.	TRBV5-6	TRBJ1-1	.	TGTGCCAGCAGCTTGGATGTAAGCACTGAAGCTTTCTTT	CASSLDVSTEAFF
TRBD2	TRBV6-2/TRBV6-3	TRBJ2-7	.	TGTGCCAGCAGTTACTCGAGCGGGGGCCCAAGGGGCGAGCAGTACTTC	CASSYSSGGPRGEQYF
.	TRBV3-1/TRBV3-2	TRBJ1-1	.	TGTGCCTCGACGTCCCCCGGCGTCATTGAAGCTTTCTTT	CASTSPGVIEAFF